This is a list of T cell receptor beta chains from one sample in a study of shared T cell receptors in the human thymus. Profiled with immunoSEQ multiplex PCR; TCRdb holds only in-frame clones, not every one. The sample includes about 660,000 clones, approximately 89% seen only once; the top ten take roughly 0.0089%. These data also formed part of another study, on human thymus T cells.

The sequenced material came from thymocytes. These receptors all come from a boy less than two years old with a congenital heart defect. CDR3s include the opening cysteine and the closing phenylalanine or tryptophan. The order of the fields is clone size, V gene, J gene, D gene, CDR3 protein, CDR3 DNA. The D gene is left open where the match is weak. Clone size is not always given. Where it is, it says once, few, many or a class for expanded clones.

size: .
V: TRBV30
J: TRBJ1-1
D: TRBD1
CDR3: CAWSWDRGSSANTEAFF
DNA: TGTGCCTGGAGTTGGGACAGGGGATCGTCAGCGAACACTGAAGCTTTCTTT

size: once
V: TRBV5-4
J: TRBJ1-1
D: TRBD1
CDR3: CASQGPGTGGFNTEAFF
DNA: TGTGCCAGTCAGGGTCCCGGGACAGGGGGCTTTAACACTGAAGCTTTCTTT

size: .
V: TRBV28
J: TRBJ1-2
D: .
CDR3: CASSIDPGPRRGGYTF
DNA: TGTGCCAGCAGTATAGATCCGGGACCCCGCAGGGGTGGCTACACCTTC

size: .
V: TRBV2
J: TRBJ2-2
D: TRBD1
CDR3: CASSESGDRGTGELFF
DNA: TGTGCCAGCAGTGAGAGCGGGGACAGGGGCACCGGGGAGCTGTTTTTT

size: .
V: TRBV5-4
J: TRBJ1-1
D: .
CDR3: CASQQRGGAEAFF
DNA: TGTGCCAGCCAGCAACGCGGGGGCGCTGAAGCTTTCTTT

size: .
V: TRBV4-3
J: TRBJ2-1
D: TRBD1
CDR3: CASSHRPRDRGDNEQFF
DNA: TGCGCCAGCAGCCACCGACCCCGGGACAGGGGAGACAATGAGCAGTTCTTC

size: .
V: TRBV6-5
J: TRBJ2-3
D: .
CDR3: CASSETGGDTQYF
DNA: TGTGCCAGCAGCGAGACAGGCGGAGATACGCAGTATTTT

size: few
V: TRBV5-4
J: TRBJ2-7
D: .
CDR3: CASSRRTSSYEQYF
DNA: TGTGCCAGCAGCCGGAGGACCAGCTCCTACGAGCAGTACTTC

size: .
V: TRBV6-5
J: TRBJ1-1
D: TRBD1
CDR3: CASSYSGQGTEAFF
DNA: TGTGCCAGCAGTTACTCCGGACAGGGCACTGAAGCTTTCTTT

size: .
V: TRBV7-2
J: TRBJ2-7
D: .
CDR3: CASSLVVGEERHSYEQYF
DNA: TGTGCCAGCAGCTTAGTAGTAGGGGAAGAGCGTCACTCCTACGAGCAGTACTTC

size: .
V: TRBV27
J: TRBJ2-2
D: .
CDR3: CASTPAIWGRPGELFF
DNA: TGTGCCAGCACCCCTGCTATATGGGGGCGCCCCGGGGAGCTGTTTTTT

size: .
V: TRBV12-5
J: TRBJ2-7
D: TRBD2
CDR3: CASGLLREGWVYEQYF
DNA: TGTGCTAGTGGTTTGCTTCGGGAGGGTTGGGTCTACGAGCAGTACTTC

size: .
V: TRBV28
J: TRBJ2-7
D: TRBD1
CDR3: CASSISGTGGSYEQYF
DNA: TGTGCCAGCAGTATCTCGGGGACAGGGGGCAGCTACGAGCAGTACTTC

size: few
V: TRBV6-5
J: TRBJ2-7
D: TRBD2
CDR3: CASTRTGTSYEQYF
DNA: TGTGCCAGCACCAGAACCGGGACTAGCTACGAGCAGTACTTC

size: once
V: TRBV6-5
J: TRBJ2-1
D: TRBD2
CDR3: CASSWGLAGLNEQFF
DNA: TGTGCCAGCAGTTGGGGACTAGCGGGGCTCAATGAGCAGTTCTTC

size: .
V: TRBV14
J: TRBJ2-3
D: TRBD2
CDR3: CASSPQHIHSGSNVNTQYF
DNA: TGTGCCAGCAGCCCCCAACATATACATAGCGGGAGTAACGTAAATACGCAGTATTTT

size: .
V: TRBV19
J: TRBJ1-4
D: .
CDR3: CASSIERSTNEKLFF
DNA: TGTGCCAGTAGTATAGAGAGGTCAACTAATGAAAAACTGTTTTTT

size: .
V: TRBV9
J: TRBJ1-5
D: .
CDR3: CARPGLYSNQPQHF
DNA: TGTGCCAGACCGGGACTGTATAGCAATCAGCCCCAGCATTTT

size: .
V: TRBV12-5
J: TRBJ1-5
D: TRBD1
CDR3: CASGFTSGGVYQPQHF
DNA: TGTGCTAGTGGTTTCACTTCAGGGGGCGTCTATCAGCCCCAGCATTTT

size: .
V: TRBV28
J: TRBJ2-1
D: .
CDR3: CASSSDEQFF
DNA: TGTGCCAGCAGTTCGGATGAGCAGTTCTTC

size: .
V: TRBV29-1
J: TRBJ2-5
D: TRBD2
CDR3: CSVEDQTSGRCGETQYF
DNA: TGCAGCGTTGAAGATCAGACTAGCGGGAGGTGTGGGGAGACCCAGTACTTC

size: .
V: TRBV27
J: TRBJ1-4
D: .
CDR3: CASSLRKGGKGEKLFF
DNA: TGTGCCAGCAGTTTACGGAAGGGAGGGAAAGGTGAAAAACTGTTTTTT

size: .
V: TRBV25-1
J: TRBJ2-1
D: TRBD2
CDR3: CASSEWSGVSYNEQFF
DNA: TGTGCCAGCAGTGAATGGAGCGGGGTCTCCTACAATGAGCAGTTCTTC

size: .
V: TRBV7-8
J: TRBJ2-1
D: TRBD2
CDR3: CASSLSTGTTNEQFF
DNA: TGTGCCAGCAGCTTATCAACCGGGACTACCAATGAGCAGTTCTTC

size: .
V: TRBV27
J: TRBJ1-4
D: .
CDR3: CASSQQATNEKLFF
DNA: TGTGCCAGCAGCCAACAAGCAACTAATGAAAAACTGTTTTTT

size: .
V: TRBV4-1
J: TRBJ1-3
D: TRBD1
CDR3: CASSLARDRGSSGNTIYF
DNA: TGCGCCAGCAGCCTGGCTCGGGACAGGGGCTCTTCTGGAAACACCATATATTTT

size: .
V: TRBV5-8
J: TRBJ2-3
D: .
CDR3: CASSLGSSTDTQYF
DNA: TGTGCCAGCAGCTTGGGGAGCAGCACAGATACGCAGTATTTT

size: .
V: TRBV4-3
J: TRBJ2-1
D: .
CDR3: CASSHVSAGVYNEQFF
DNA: TGCGCCAGCAGCCACGTCTCCGCAGGGGTCTACAATGAGCAGTTCTTC

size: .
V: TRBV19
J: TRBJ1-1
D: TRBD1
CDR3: CASQGQGLGHTEAFF
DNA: TGTGCCAGTCAAGGACAGGGCTTAGGGCACACTGAAGCTTTCTTT

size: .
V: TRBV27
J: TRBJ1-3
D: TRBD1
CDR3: CASSLTGKNPGNTIYF
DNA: TGTGCCAGCAGCCTGACAGGGAAGAATCCTGGAAACACCATATATTTT

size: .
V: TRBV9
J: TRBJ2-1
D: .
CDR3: CASSAFRGGSPNEQFF
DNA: TGTGCCAGCAGCGCCTTCCGAGGAGGTAGTCCCAATGAGCAGTTCTTC

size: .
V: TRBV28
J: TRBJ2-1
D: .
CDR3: CASSFPTFRGFISYNEQFF
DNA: TGTGCCAGCAGTTTCCCTACCTTTCGGGGGTTTATTTCCTACAATGAGCAGTTCTTC

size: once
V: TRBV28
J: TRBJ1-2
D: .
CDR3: CASSASPGGGYTF
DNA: TGTGCCAGCAGTGCCTCCCCCGGGGGGGGCTACACCTTC

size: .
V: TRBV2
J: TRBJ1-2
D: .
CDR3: CASSTPKAHYGYTF
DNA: TGTGCCAGCAGTACACCAAAAGCGCACTATGGCTACACCTTC

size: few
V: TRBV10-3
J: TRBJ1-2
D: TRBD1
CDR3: CAISWDRGNGYTF
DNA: TGTGCCATCAGTTGGGACAGGGGGAATGGCTACACCTTC

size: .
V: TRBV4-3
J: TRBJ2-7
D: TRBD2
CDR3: CASSQSVPLAGVRNEQYF
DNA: TGCGCCAGCAGCCAGTCCGTTCCCCTAGCGGGAGTGAGGAACGAGCAGTACTTC

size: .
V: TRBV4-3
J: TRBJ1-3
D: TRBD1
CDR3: CASSQEQGASSSSGNTIYF
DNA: TGCGCCAGCAGCCAAGAACAGGGGGCAAGTTCCAGCTCTGGAAACACCATATATTTT

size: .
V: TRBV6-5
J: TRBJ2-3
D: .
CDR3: CASSDIDRLDTQYF
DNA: TGTGCCAGCAGTGACATCGACAGGTTAGATACGCAGTATTTT

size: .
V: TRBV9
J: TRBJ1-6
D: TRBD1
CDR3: CASSPTTGGSPLHF
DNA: TGTGCCAGCAGCCCTACGACAGGGGGTTCACCCCTCCACTTT

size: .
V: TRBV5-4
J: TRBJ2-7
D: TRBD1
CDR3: CASNEYGQGPLNEQYF
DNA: TGTGCCAGCAACGAGTATGGACAGGGGCCACTCAACGAGCAGTACTTC

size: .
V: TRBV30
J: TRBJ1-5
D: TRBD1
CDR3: CAWSQGDQPQHF
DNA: TGTGCCTGGAGTCAGGGGGATCAGCCCCAGCATTTT

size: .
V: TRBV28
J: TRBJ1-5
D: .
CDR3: CASGAPQHF
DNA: TGTGCCAGTGGGGCGCCCCAGCATTTT

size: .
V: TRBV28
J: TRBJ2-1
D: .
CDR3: CASSLSLARDNEQFF
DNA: TGTGCCAGCAGTTTATCTCTAGCGAGGGACAATGAGCAGTTCTTC

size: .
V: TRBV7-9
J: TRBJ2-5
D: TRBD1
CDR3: CASTMDRSQETQYF
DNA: TGTGCCAGCACCATGGACAGGAGCCAAGAGACCCAGTACTTC

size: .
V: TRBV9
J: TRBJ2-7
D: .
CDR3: CASSPHDRSSYEQYF
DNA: TGTGCCAGCAGCCCCCACGACAGGAGCTCCTACGAGCAGTACTTC

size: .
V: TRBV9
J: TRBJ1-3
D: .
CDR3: CASSVAGGSPNSGNTIYF
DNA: TGTGCCAGCAGCGTAGCTGGGGGGTCTCCAAACTCTGGAAACACCATATATTTT

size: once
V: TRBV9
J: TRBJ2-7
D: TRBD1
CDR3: CASSVGRDRASYEQYF
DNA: TGTGCCAGCAGCGTAGGGCGGGACAGGGCTTCCTACGAGCAGTACTTC

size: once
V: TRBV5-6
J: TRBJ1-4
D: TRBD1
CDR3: CASSDGQGDEKLFF
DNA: TGTGCCAGCAGCGACGGACAGGGTGACGAAAAACTGTTTTTT

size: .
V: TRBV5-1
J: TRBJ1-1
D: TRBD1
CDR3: CASSPRWRDRVVVRNTEAFF
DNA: TGCGCCAGCAGCCCGCGTTGGCGGGACAGGGTCGTTGTTCGGAACACTGAAGCTTTCTTT

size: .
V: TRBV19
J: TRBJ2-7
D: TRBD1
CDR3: CASSIYPTGSISHEQYF
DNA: TGTGCCAGTAGTATATATCCGACAGGGAGTATTTCCCACGAGCAGTACTTC

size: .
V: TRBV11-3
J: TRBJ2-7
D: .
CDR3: CASSLGPGSSYEQYF
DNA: TGTGCCAGCAGCTTAGGTCCCGGGAGCTCCTACGAGCAGTACTTC

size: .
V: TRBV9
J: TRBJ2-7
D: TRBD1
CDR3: CASSVTQGVPLYEQYF
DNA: TGTGCCAGCAGCGTGACACAGGGGGTCCCCCTCTACGAGCAGTACTTC

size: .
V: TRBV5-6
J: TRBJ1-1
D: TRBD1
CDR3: CASSSDRGPETEAFF
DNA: TGTGCCAGCAGCTCGGACAGGGGGCCGGAGACTGAAGCTTTCTTT

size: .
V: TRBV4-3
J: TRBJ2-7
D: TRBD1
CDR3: CASSQEQGMSYEQYF
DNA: TGCGCCAGCAGCCAAGAACAGGGGATGTCCTACGAGCAGTACTTC

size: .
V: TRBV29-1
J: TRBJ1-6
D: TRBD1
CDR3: CSVRCTGGNSPLHF
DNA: TGCAGCGTTCGTTGTACAGGGGGAAATTCACCCCTCCACTTT